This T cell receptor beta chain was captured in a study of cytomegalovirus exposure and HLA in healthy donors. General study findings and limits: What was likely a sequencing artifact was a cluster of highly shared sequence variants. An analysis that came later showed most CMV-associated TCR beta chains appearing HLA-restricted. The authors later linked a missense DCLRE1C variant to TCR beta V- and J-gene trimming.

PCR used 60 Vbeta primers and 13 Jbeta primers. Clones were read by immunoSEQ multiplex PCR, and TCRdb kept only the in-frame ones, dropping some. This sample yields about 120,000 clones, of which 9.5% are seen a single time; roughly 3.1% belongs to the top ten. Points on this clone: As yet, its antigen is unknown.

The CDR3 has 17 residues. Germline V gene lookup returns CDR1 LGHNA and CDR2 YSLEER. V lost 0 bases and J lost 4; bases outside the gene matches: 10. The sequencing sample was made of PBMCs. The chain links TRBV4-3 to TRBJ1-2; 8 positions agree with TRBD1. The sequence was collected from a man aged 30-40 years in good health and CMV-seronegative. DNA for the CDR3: TGCGCCAGCAGCCAAGAACCCGGGACAGGACAAGCCTATGGCTACACCTTC. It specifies CASSQEPGTGQAYGYTF.